Each of the 22 T cell receptor beta chains below was sequenced from the same sample in a study of cytomegalovirus exposure and HLA in healthy donors. 60 Vbeta and 13 Jbeta primers were used in PCR. The protocol was immunoSEQ multiplex PCR, while the TCRdb copy is restricted to in-frame clones and leaves out a portion. The sample yields some 130,000 clones, over 65% seen once. The sequencing sample was made of PBMCs. The receptors derive from a female donor in good health and CMV-seropositive.

The chain has TRBV2 and TRBJ1-6; weak D call: TRBD1 (6 bases). CDR1 is SNHLY and CDR2 is FYNNEI in the germline V gene. This CDR3 has 15 residues. The V end was cut by 3 bases, the J end by 9 bases, with 15 bases between. CDR3 in amino acids: CASSDNGQIGSPLHF. The CDR3 coding sequence is TGTGCCAGCAGTGACAACGGACAGATCGGTTCACCCCTCCACTTT.

The chain recombines TRBV7-3 with TRBJ2-1, with 13 bases lining up with TRBD2. Looked up from germline, CDR1 is SGHTA and CDR2 is FQGTGA. With V trimmed by 5 bases and J by 7 bases, 5 bases remained unmatched. This CDR3 region has 15 residues. The CDR3 loop reads CASSQTSGRGNEQFF. The CDR3 DNA reads TGTGCCAGCAGCCAAACTAGCGGGAGGGGGAATGAGCAGTTCTTC.

The chain joins TRBV5-6 to TRBJ2-7; D unclear. This CDR3 has 11 residues. Per the germline V gene, CDR1 is SGHDT and CDR2 is YYEEEE. V was cut by 2 bases and J by 5 bases, with 5 bases left in between. CDR3 protein: CASSLYDEQYF. Written as DNA, the CDR3 is TGTGCCAGCAGCTTATATGACGAGCAGTACTTC.

This clone was counted only a few times. This rearrangement joins TRBV25-1 to TRBJ1-3; 10 bases line up with TRBD1. In germline, CDR1 is MGHDK, CDR2 SYGVNS. With 5 bases clipped from V and 4 bases from J, the junction kept 8 bases outside the gene matches. The CDR3 extends over 16 amino acids. The CDR3 region is CASSIGQGVWGNTIYF. CDR3 coding DNA: TGTGCCAGCAGTATTGGACAGGGGGTGTGGGGAAACACCATATATTTT.

The genes are TRBV27 and TRBJ2-5; possible D gene TRBD2, 5 bases. The CDR3 is 15 residues long. Per germline, CDR1 MNHEY and CDR2 SMNVEV (reference sequence). V lost 2 bases to trimming and J lost 2 bases, with 12 bases between them. The DNA for the CDR3 is TGTGCCAGCAGTTTAGGATCTAGCAGTCAAGAGACCCAGTACTTC. Its protein is CASSLGSSSQETQYF.

The chain joins TRBV4-1 to TRBJ1-2; 8 bases line up with TRBD1. After removal of 1 base from V and 7 bases from J, the junction contained 5 bases not matched to a gene. The CDR3 has 14 amino acids. Germline CDR1 reads MGHRA; CDR2 reads YSYEKL. CDR3 sequence reads: CASSQAGGETGYTF. In DNA form, the CDR3 reads TGCGCCAGCAGCCAAGCAGGGGGCGAAACTGGCTACACCTTC.

This clone was observed a handful of times. This chain uses TRBV7-3 with TRBJ2-3; 9 nucleotides match TRBD2. The CDR3 has 15 residues. CDR1 is SGHTA, CDR2 FQGTGA, per germline. V lost 2 bases, J lost 5 bases, and 5 bases stayed unmatched. In DNA form, the CDR3 reads TGTGCCAGCAGCTTAGGACCAGCGGGGGGAGATACGCAGTATTTT. Protein product: CASSLGPAGGDTQYF.

The chain has TRBV5-1 and TRBJ2-3, with D perhaps TRBD1 (5 bases). The CDR3 has 14 residues. Germline lookup yields CDR1 SGHRS and CDR2 YFSETQ. Between the trimmed V and J ends, which lost 4 bases and 4 bases, there was a span of 13 bases. The CDR3 DNA sequence: TGCGCCAGCAGCGGGGCCCCCGGCGCAGATACGCAGTATTTT. Its protein product is CASSGAPGADTQYF.

Here the CDR3 reads CASSSDRYTGELFF. In nucleotides, the CDR3 is TGTGCCAGCAGCTCGGACAGATACACCGGGGAGCTGTTTTTT. This chain links TRBV11-1 with TRBJ2-2; maybe TRBD1 (6 bases). The CDR3 length is 14 residues. V lost 4 bases to trimming and J lost 3 bases, with 9 bases between them. Germline assignment: CDR1 SGHAT and CDR2 FQDESV (reference sequence).

The chain employs TRBV5-1 and TRBJ2-2; 7 positions agree with TRBD2. The CDR3 spans 20 residues. The germline CDR1 and CDR2 sequences are SGHRS and YFSETQ. V was pared by 3 bases and J by 3 bases, with 20 bases of the junction left unmatched. The CDR3 nucleotides read TGCGCCAGCAGCTCGGAAGGGTGGCTAGCGGAGACCCACCACACCGGGGAGCTGTTTTTT. This encodes CASSSEGWLAETHHTGELFF.

This clone was found a few times. This chain connects TRBV5-1 to TRBJ2-6; unclear D gene. The CDR3 runs to 11 residues. V was cut by 7 bases and J by 4 bases, with 3 bases left in between. From germline, CDR1 is SGHRS and CDR2 YFSETQ. The CDR3 is CASSGANVLTF. The CDR3 nucleotides read TGCGCCAGCTCGGGGGCCAACGTCCTGACTTTC. The variable domain in full, completed from reference TRBV5-1 and TRBJ2-6, reads KAGVTQTPRYLIKTRGQQVTLSCSPISGHRSVSWYQQTPGQGLQFLFEYFSETQRNKGNFPGRFSGRQFSNSRSEMNVSTLELGDSALYLCASSGANVLTFGAGSRLTVL.

The chain joins TRBV19 to TRBJ2-7; no clear D. In germline, CDR1 is LNHDA, CDR2 SQIVND (reference sequence). V was pared by 2 bases and J by 5 bases, with 16 bases between. This CDR3 spans 15 amino acids. The CDR3 protein is CASSINGGGWNEQYF. Here the CDR3 DNA reads TGTGCCAGTAGTATAAACGGCGGTGGCTGGAACGAGCAGTACTTC.

The chain has TRBV28 and TRBJ1-4, with D perhaps matching TRBD1 (5 bases). Per the germline V gene, CDR1 is MDHEN and CDR2 is SYDVKM. There are 15 residues in the CDR3. V was cut by 5 bases and J by 2 bases, with 12 bases left in between. CDR3 sequence (DNA): TGTGCCAGCAGTGCCCGTGGGGGGACTAATGAAAAACTGTTTTTT. Its translation is CASSARGGTNEKLFF.

This clone is a singleton in its sample. This chain connects TRBV5-1 to TRBJ2-7; the D gene is possibly TRBD2 (7 bases). CDR1 SGHRS and CDR2 YFSETQ come from the germline V gene. The CDR3 sequence is 17 residues long. V was clipped by 2 bases and J by 3 bases, with 21 bases between them. Here the CDR3 DNA reads TGCGCCAGCAGCTTCGCCCCCTCGGGGGGCTCAAACTACGAGCAGTACTTC. Protein sequence: CASSFAPSGGSNYEQYF.

The genes are TRBV2 and TRBJ1-5, with a possible D match to TRBD1 (6 bases). Germline CDR1 SNHLY, CDR2 FYNNEI. CDR3 size: 16 residues. Between the trimmed V and J ends, which lost 7 bases and 0 bases, there was a span of 16 bases. The CDR3 region is CASKKDSPYSNQPQHF. The CDR3 nucleotides are TGTGCCAGCAAGAAGGACAGTCCATATAGCAATCAGCCCCAGCATTTT.

The J gene is TRBJ1-5, the V gene TRBV4-1; D perhaps matches TRBD1 (6 bases). Germline lookup yields CDR1 MGHRA and CDR2 YSYEKL. The V gene lost 0 bases and the J gene lost 9 bases, with 18 bases spanning the gap. The CDR3 sequence is 16 residues long. The CDR3 DNA sequence: TGCGCCAGCAGCCAAGAAGGAACGGACAGCCTTTGGCCCCAGCATTTT. This sequence encodes CASSQEGTDSLWPQHF.

This chain uses TRBV9 with TRBJ2-5, with D possibly matching TRBD2 (5 bases). This CDR3 contains 15 residues. The ends were cut back, 0 bases at V and 5 bases at J, with 14 bases in the middle. The germline V gene encodes CDR1 SGDLS and CDR2 YYNGEE. The CDR3: CASSVGAGLQETQYF. The CDR3 DNA sequence: TGTGCCAGCAGCGTAGGGGCAGGACTCCAGGAGACCCAGTACTTC.

This chain connects TRBV5-1 to TRBJ2-4; 7 bases agree with TRBD2. Trimming removed 0 bases from V and 10 bases from J; junction bases left unmatched: 4. The CDR3 length is 13 residues. CDR1 is SGHRS and CDR2 is YFSETQ in the germline V gene. The CDR3 DNA sequence: TGCGCCAGCAGCTTGGCCCAGGGAGGGATTCAGTACTTC. Translation gives CASSLAQGGIQYF.

The gene calls are TRBV19 and TRBJ2-3; D unresolved. The germline V gene has CDR1 LNHDA and CDR2 SQIVND (reference sequence). CDR3 length: 14 residues. The V end lost 4 bases, the J end lost 2 bases, and 10 bases lay between the germline ends. For the CDR3, the DNA is TGTGCCAGTAGTAAGAGAGTACTCACAGATACGCAGTATTTT. Protein: CASSKRVLTDTQYF.

The chain uses TRBV18 and TRBJ1-3; D gene uncertain. Trimming took off 5 bases at V and 2 bases at J, with 10 bases between the two ends. From germline, CDR1 is KGHSH and CDR2 LQKENI. The CDR3 has 14 residues. The DNA for the CDR3 is TGTGCCAGCTCATCGCAGAAAACTGGAAACACCATATATTTT. This codes for CASSSQKTGNTIYF.

The CDR3: CASSAGQAAYEQYF. In DNA form, the CDR3 reads TGTGCCAGCAGCGCGGGACAGGCGGCCTACGAGCAGTACTTC. This chain connects TRBV11-1 to TRBJ2-7; TRBD1 agrees at 8 bases. V was clipped by 5 bases and J by 2 bases; unmatched bases: 5. Germline V gene sequence: CDR1 SGHAT, CDR2 FQDESV (reference sequence). The CDR3 runs 14 residues.

This chain connects TRBV11-3 to TRBJ2-1, with 8 positions matching TRBD1. The V gene's germline CDR1 is SGHNT and CDR2 YENEEA. The CDR3 runs 14 residues. V trimming: 3 bases; J trimming: 4 bases; junction bases outside the gene matches: 2. CDR3 residues: CASSLGQEYNEQFF. The CDR3 coding sequence is TGTGCCAGCAGCTTGGGACAGGAGTACAATGAGCAGTTCTTC. The full variable domain, in which reference TRBV11-3 and TRBJ2-1 provide the parts outside the CDR3, is EAGVVQSPRYKIIEKKQPVAFWCNPISGHNTLYWYLQNLGQGPELLIRYENEEAVDDSQLPKDRFSAERLKGVDSTLKIQPAELGDSAVYLCASSLGQEYNEQFFGPGTRLTVL.